Sequencing of this T cell receptor beta chain was carried out in a study of shared clonotypes between healthy human individuals. The CDR3 contains 14 residues. Per germline, CDR1 ENHRY and CDR2 SYGVKD. V was clipped by 7 bases and J by 8 bases; unmatched bases: 11. The table came from immunoSEQ multiplex PCR; TCRdb's copy has only in-frame clones and leaves some out. Of 2 million to 2.5 million clones listed, approximately 93% are singletons. The V call is TRBV10-3, the J call TRBJ1-2, with 9 bases matching TRBD1. Sequencing was done on a sample of naive CD4+ T cells from PBMCs. Subset meaning: CD45RA+ positively selected. This TCR came from a man between 18 and 29 years old in good health. Some clones in this sample may be carry-over from other donors' samples. The chain's CDR3 is CAITGGQGSSGYTF. CDR3 sequence (DNA): TGTGCCATCACCGGCGGACAGGGGAGCTCGGGCTACACCTTC.